The 14 T cell receptor beta chains listed next were all sequenced from one sample in a study of T cells after yellow fever vaccination. TCRdb passed the 5' RACE reads through MiXCR, listing each CDR3 protein once. The sample has hundreds of thousands of distinct CDR3 sequences; more than 9% are singletons. Sequenced here: PBMCs, sampled on the day of the yellow fever booster vaccination. These receptors all come from a young man who received the YFV17D yellow fever vaccine.

This clonotype was seen a few times. Here the CDR3 DNA reads TGTGCCAGCAGCGCACGAGGGGGACAGAACTACAATGAGCAGTTCTTC. Its translation: CASSARGGQNYNEQFF. This chain joins TRBV9 and TRBJ2-1, with 7 bases identical to TRBD1. There are 16 residues in the CDR3. V dropped 3 bases and J dropped 3; count of bases not matched to a gene: 9. Germline V gene lookup returns CDR1 SGDLS and CDR2 YYNGEE.

This clonotype showed up many times. The J gene is TRBJ2-5, the V gene TRBV7-7, with 11 bases that match TRBD2. The CDR3 totals 14 residues. CDR1 SSHAT and CDR2 FNYEAQ come from the germline V gene (reference sequence). V trimming: 1 base; J trimming: 5 bases; junction bases outside the gene matches: 0. The CDR3 nucleotides are TGTGCCAGCAGCTTAGGGACTAGCGGGGAGACCCAGTACTTC. Translating gives CASSLGTSGETQYF.

This clonotype showed up many times. CDR3 sequence (DNA): TGCAGTGCTAGTCGGCCGGGGGGCCTCAATGAGCAGTTCTTC. Translating it yields CSASRPGGLNEQFF. This sequence joins TRBV20-1 and TRBJ2-1, with D perhaps TRBD2 (7 bases). The CDR3 consists of 14 residues. With 3 bases removed from V and 6 bases from J, the gap between germline ends came to 15 bases. The germline V gene has CDR1 DFQATT and CDR2 SNEGSKA (reference sequence).

The rearrangement joins TRBV5-8 to TRBJ2-7; 7 positions agree with TRBD1. V shed 3 bases and J 6 bases; nucleotides not matched to a gene: 12. The length of the CDR3 is 15 residues. Germline loops: CDR1 SGHTS, CDR2 YDEGEE. In DNA form, the CDR3 reads TGTGCCAGCAGCTCCCCAGACAGGGCGTATCGCGAGCAGTACTTC. Its translation is CASSSPDRAYREQYF. Full variable domain (missing parts from reference TRBV5-8 and TRBJ2-7): EAGVTQSPTHLIKTRGQQATLRCSPISGHTSVYWYQQALGLGLQFLLWYDEGEERNRGNFPPRFSGRQFPNYSSELNVNALELEDSALYLCASSSPDRAYREQYFGPGTRLTVT.

V usage is TRBV7-2 and J usage is TRBJ1-3, with D uncertain. This CDR3 has 16 amino acids. Germline CDR1 reads SGHTA; CDR2 reads FQGNSA. V lost 6 bases to trimming and J lost 0 bases, with 15 bases between them. In DNA form, the CDR3 reads TGTGCCAGCAGTTCCAGGCGGGAATACTCTGGAAACACCATATATTTT. Translation: CASSSRREYSGNTIYF.

This clonotype was seen more than once but under ten times. The chain recombines TRBV12-3 or TRBV12-4 with TRBJ1-2, with 7 bases matching TRBD1. The length of the CDR3 is 13 residues. The ends lost 5 bases at V and 4 bases at J; junction bases unmatched: 4. CDR3 sequence (DNA): TGTGCCAGCAGTACCGGGACAGCCTATGGCTACACCTTC. This gives the protein CASSTGTAYGYTF.

The V and J genes are TRBV6-1 and TRBJ2-3; no clear D gene. The CDR3 is made up of 15 amino acids. CDR1 is MNHNS and CDR2 is SASEGT in the germline V gene. Trimming left V 5 bases short and J 4 bases short, with 16 bases between. The CDR3 reads CASSPHRVAADTQYF. The CDR3 nucleotides read TGTGCCAGCAGTCCCCACCGGGTGGCCGCAGATACGCAGTATTTT.

This clonotype was seen more than once but under ten times. The rearrangement uses TRBV5-1 and TRBJ2-5, with a tentative D call TRBD1 (6 bases). CDR3 length: 13 residues. Germline V gene lookup returns CDR1 SGHRS and CDR2 YFSETQ. V was pared by 4 bases and J by 5 bases, with 12 bases between. The CDR3 spells CASSGPDRETQYF. CDR3 nucleotide sequence: TGCGCCAGCAGCGGCCCCGACAGGGAGACCCAGTACTTC.

The chain joins TRBV20-1 to TRBJ2-5, with 9 nucleotides matching TRBD2. Germline V gene lookup returns CDR1 DFQATT and CDR2 SNEGSKA (reference sequence). The CDR3 covers 15 residues. V dropped 3 bases and J dropped 6; count of bases not matched to a gene: 11. CDR3: CSASELTSGRKTQYF. CDR3 in DNA: TGCAGTGCTAGCGAACTTACTAGCGGGCGGAAGACCCAGTACTTC.

This clonotype was detected only a few times. This sequence joins TRBV20-1 and TRBJ1-2, with 10 bases fitting TRBD1. This CDR3 is 14 amino acids long. V shed 3 bases, J shed 4 bases, and the junction held 5 bases outside the gene matches. CDR1 is DFQATT and CDR2 is SNEGSKA in the germline V gene (reference sequence). The CDR3 coding sequence is TGCAGTGCTAGGGGGACAGGGGAGGGCTATGGCTACACCTTC. This gives the protein CSARGTGEGYGYTF.

The V gene is TRBV12-3 or TRBV12-4, the J gene TRBJ2-4; D is ambiguous. This CDR3 has 14 amino acids. Trimming left V 6 bases short and J 7 bases short, with 16 bases between. Here the CDR3 reads CASSPTPGGNIQYF. The CDR3 DNA is TGTGCCAGCAGCCCGACCCCCGGTGGGAACATTCAGTACTTC.

There are many counts of this clonotype. The chain recombines TRBV5-1 with TRBJ2-5, with D perhaps assigned TRBD1 or TRBD2 (6 bases each). The CDR3 totals 14 residues. Per the germline V gene, CDR1 is SGHRS and CDR2 is YFSETQ. Trimming shortened V by 4 bases and J by 5 bases, and 15 bases separated the two germline ends. The CDR3 here is CASSPGTGRETQYF. As DNA, the CDR3 is TGCGCCAGCAGCCCCGGAACAGGGAGGGAGACCCAGTACTTC.

This clonotype was observed a few times. The rearrangement uses TRBV7-9 and TRBJ2-5, with 13 bases lining up with TRBD2. The junction had 4 bases not matched to a gene; V was cut back by 5 bases and J by 1 base. From germline, CDR1 is SEHNR and CDR2 FQNEAQ (reference sequence). The CDR3 totals 16 residues. The CDR3 protein is CASSPGTSGIQETQYF. In DNA form, the CDR3 reads TGTGCCAGCAGCCCCGGGACTAGCGGGATCCAAGAGACCCAGTACTTC.

This clonotype was picked up a small number of times. V gene TRBV5-1 combines with J gene TRBJ1-1; D is uncertain. This CDR3 region has 15 residues. CDR1 and CDR2 from the germline V gene are SGHRS and YFSETQ. The V end lost 2 bases, the J end lost 5 bases, and 16 bases lay between the germline ends. The CDR3 reads CASSLSPNERTEAFF. In DNA, the CDR3 is TGCGCCAGCAGCTTATCTCCAAACGAGAGAACTGAAGCTTTCTTT.